Sequencing of this T cell receptor beta chain was carried out in a study of OX40 agonist ivuxolimab in advanced cancers. In the study overall: At 0.01 to 10 mg/kg, ivuxolimab was administered intravenously to patients every 2 weeks.

Study-wide results and caveats: Partial responders receiving 0.1-3.0 mg/kg showed among the lowest clonal expansion. It was also the case that some nonresponders had low normalized T-cell clonal expansion. Within 6 weeks, CD4+ and CD8+ blood T cells expanded clonally at 0.1 to 3.0 mg/kg.

The CDR3 runs 13 residues. In germline, CDR1 is MNHEY, CDR2 SMNVEV (reference sequence). Trimming took 2 bases from V and 5 from J, leaving 10 bases between them. Concerning this clone itself: Its antigen is currently unknown.

Sequencing used immunoSEQ multiplex PCR; TCRdb keeps in-frame clones, though not all of them. The sample has around 80,000 clones; 91% are singletons. V and J are TRBV27 and TRBJ2-7; possible D gene TRBD2, 5 bases. This TCR was recovered from an adult with an advanced solid tumor such as melanoma, head and neck, liver or kidney cancer. Material: CD4+ or CD8+ T cells sorted from blood, obtained in a trial of the OX40 agonist ivuxolimab. This CDR3 reads CASSLGGSDEQYF. Written as DNA, the CDR3 is TGTGCCAGCAGTTTAGGCGGGTCTGACGAGCAGTACTTC.